A selection of T cell receptor beta chains follows, all from one sample in a study of blood T cells in healthy people across ages. TCRdb re-called the 5' RACE reads through MiXCR, storing one row per CDR3 protein. The table shows some 1.6 million distinct CDR3 sequences, with roughly 32% occurring only once. The sequencing sample was made of blood. The receptors originated from a woman in her 30s in good health. CDR3s include the opening cysteine and the closing phenylalanine or tryptophan. D genes are given only for firm matches. Size values are once, few and many counts, or a class for expanded clones, and some rows have none.

TRBV27	TRBJ2-5	.	few	CASSLRVLETQYF	TGTGCCAGCAGTTTACGGGTGTTGGAGACCCAGTACTTC
TRBV3-1	TRBJ1-1	.	few	CASSQEGRRGTEAFF	TGTGCCAGCAGCCAAGAAGGGAGGCGCGGCACTGAAGCTTTCTTT
TRBV28	TRBJ2-3	.	.	CASSLFGSLTDTQYF	TGTGCCAGCAGCCTTTTCGGGTCCCTCACAGATACGCAGTATTTT
TRBV5-1	TRBJ2-5	.	few	CASSGHGGLGETQYF	TGCGCCAGCAGCGGCCACGGCGGGTTAGGGGAGACCCAGTACTTC
TRBV7-6	TRBJ2-5	.	once	CASSLVYTETQYF	TGTGCCAGCAGCTTAGTATACACGGAGACCCAGTACTTC
TRBV20-1	TRBJ1-5	.	.	CSARDLAGRNQPQHF	TGCAGTGCTAGAGATTTGGCAGGGCGCAATCAGCCCCAGCATTTT
TRBV5-5	TRBJ2-1	.	.	CASSLWAGASYNEQFF	TGTGCCAGCAGCTTGTGGGCAGGGGCCTCCTACAATGAGCAGTTCTTC
TRBV7-2	TRBJ2-1	.	.	CASSLEVSRDEQFF	TGTGCCAGCAGCTTAGAAGTCTCCAGGGATGAGCAGTTCTTC
TRBV20-1	TRBJ2-7	TRBD1	few	CSARDPQTGAYEQYF	TGCAGTGCTAGAGATCCCCAGACAGGGGCCTACGAGCAGTACTTC
TRBV20-1	TRBJ2-1	.	.	CSPRQPAGHNEQFF	TGCAGTCCCCGGCAGCCCGCGGGGCACAATGAGCAGTTCTTC
TRBV7-2	TRBJ1-1	.	.	CASSRRRSGHLNTEAFF	TGTGCCAGCAGCCGCCGCCGGTCGGGACACTTAAACACTGAAGCTTTCTTT
TRBV20-1	TRBJ2-5	.	few	CSATEYQETQYF	TGCAGTGCGACAGAGTACCAAGAGACCCAGTACTTC
TRBV5-1	TRBJ2-1	TRBD2	.	CASSAQLAEAGDEQFF	TGCGCCAGCAGCGCCCAACTAGCGGAGGCAGGCGATGAGCAGTTCTTC
TRBV4-1	TRBJ1-1	.	.	CASSQGAYVSTEAFF	TGCGCCAGCAGCCAAGGGGCTTATGTTAGCACTGAAGCTTTCTTT